This T cell receptor (beta chain) is from a study of blood T cell repertoires in COVID-19. Looking at the study overall: Some COVID-19 samples were acute and others convalescent; all came from the United States, Italy and Spain.

V was clipped by 1 base and J by 6 bases, with 7 bases between them. Germline V gene data show CDR1 as MGHRA and CDR2 as YSYEKL. The CDR3 covers 13 residues. TCRdb keeps only in-frame clones here, not all; method: immunoSEQ multiplex PCR. The sample includes approximately 190,000 clones, around 80% of them seen just once. The V gene is TRBV4-1, the J gene TRBJ2-1; no clear D. The receptor was isolated from a man aged 30 to 39 with active or convalescent COVID-19. Sequenced sample: peripheral blood. The CDR3 coding sequence is TGCGCCAGCAGCCAAGTCGGAGTCAATGAGCAGTTCTTC. Its translation: CASSQVGVNEQFF.